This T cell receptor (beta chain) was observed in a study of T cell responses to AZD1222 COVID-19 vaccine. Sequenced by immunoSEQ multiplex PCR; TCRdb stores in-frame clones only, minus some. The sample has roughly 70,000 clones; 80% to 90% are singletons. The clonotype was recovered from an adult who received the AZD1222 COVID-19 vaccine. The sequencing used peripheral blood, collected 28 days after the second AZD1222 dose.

The CDR3 nucleotides read TGTGCCAGCTCACCACTTAGGGGATCCTCTGGAAACACCATATATTTT. It encodes CASSPLRGSSGNTIYF. The V and J genes are TRBV18 and TRBJ1-3; possibly TRBD1 for D (5 bases). This CDR3 is 16 amino acids long. The ends were cut back, 1 base at V and 0 bases at J, with 10 bases in the middle. Germline lookup yields CDR1 KGHSH and CDR2 LQKENI.